These T cell receptor beta chains were read from a single sample in a study of T-cell memory formation after mild COVID-19. A single record per CDR3 protein comes from TCRdb applying MiXCR to the 5' RACE reads. The top ten clones hold around 5.1% of a sample with about 110,000 distinct CDR3 sequences, around 17% of them seen once. The sample was PBMCs or a T cell subset sorted from them (not recorded which). Receptors were obtained from a man between 18 and 29 years old who had mild COVID-19 (a few samples of this study predate the infection). Cell type and time point are not known. Both conserved end residues are part of each CDR3. A D gene is named only where the DNA matches it firmly. Size values are once, few and many counts, or a class for expanded clones, and some rows have none.

D: .
J: TRBJ2-3
size: few
V: TRBV7-9
CDR3: CASGGLLETDTQYF
DNA: TGTGCCAGCGGGGGACTTCTGGAGACAGATACGCAGTATTTT

D: .
J: TRBJ2-7
size: few
V: TRBV7-3
CDR3: CASSLTPTAGPYEQYF
DNA: TGTGCCAGCAGCTTAACCCCCACCGCAGGGCCCTACGAGCAGTACTTC

D: .
J: TRBJ1-4
size: .
V: TRBV6-5
CDR3: CASSYTTCPNEKLFF
DNA: TGTGCCAGCAGTTACACGACATGTCCAAATGAAAAACTGTTTTTT

D: TRBD1
J: TRBJ1-5
size: .
V: TRBV10-3
CDR3: CAISRQGYNQPQHF
DNA: TGTGCCATCAGTCGACAGGGATACAATCAGCCCCAGCATTTT

D: TRBD1
J: TRBJ1-5
size: few
V: TRBV6-2/TRBV6-3
CDR3: CASRNTGGGQPQHF
DNA: TGTGCCAGCAGAAATACAGGGGGCGGACAGCCCCAGCATTTT

D: TRBD1
J: TRBJ1-1
size: .
V: TRBV6-6
CDR3: CASSSGTANTEAFF
DNA: TGTGCCAGCAGCAGCGGGACAGCCAACACTGAAGCTTTCTTT

D: .
J: TRBJ2-5
size: .
V: TRBV12-3/TRBV12-4
CDR3: CASSASLGRKETQYF
DNA: TGTGCCAGCAGTGCCAGCCTTGGGAGAAAAGAGACCCAGTACTTC

D: .
J: TRBJ1-2
size: few
V: TRBV4-3
CDR3: CASSPGAGYGYTF
DNA: TGCGCCAGCAGCCCCGGGGCGGGTTATGGCTACACCTTC

D: .
J: TRBJ2-1
size: few
V: TRBV20-1
CDR3: CSALRTARSDEQFF
DNA: TGCAGTGCCCTCCGGACCGCTCGCAGCGATGAGCAGTTCTTC

D: .
J: TRBJ1-1
size: few
V: TRBV4-3
CDR3: CASSQVRGIGNTEAFF
DNA: TGCGCCAGCAGCCAAGTTAGGGGGATTGGTAACACTGAAGCTTTCTTT

D: TRBD1
J: TRBJ1-6
size: .
V: TRBV14
CDR3: CASSPRTGGTLHF
DNA: TGTGCCAGCAGCCCCCGGACAGGGGGCACCCTCCACTTT

D: .
J: TRBJ2-5
size: few
V: TRBV6-1
CDR3: CASSVTQARGGETQYF
DNA: TGTGCCAGCAGTGTAACCCAGGCCAGGGGCGGAGAGACCCAGTACTTC

D: TRBD2
J: TRBJ2-3
size: few
V: TRBV7-2
CDR3: CASSLGGTSGAQSTDTQYF
DNA: TGTGCCAGCAGCTTAGGAGGGACTAGCGGGGCGCAAAGCACAGATACGCAGTATTTT

D: TRBD1
J: TRBJ1-1
size: .
V: TRBV28
CDR3: CASSRPTGPSNTEAFF
DNA: TGTGCCAGCAGTCGTCCGACAGGGCCGTCGAACACTGAAGCTTTCTTT

D: .
J: TRBJ2-5
size: few
V: TRBV5-1
CDR3: CASSLDPGEWETQYF
DNA: TGCGCCAGCAGCTTGGATCCGGGAGAATGGGAGACCCAGTACTTC

D: .
J: TRBJ1-2
size: few
V: TRBV6-5
CDR3: CASRAQGYYGYTF
DNA: TGTGCCAGCAGGGCACAGGGTTACTATGGCTACACCTTC

D: .
J: TRBJ2-5
size: .
V: TRBV7-9
CDR3: CASSPRTVRQETQYF
DNA: TGTGCCAGCAGCCCTCGGACTGTCCGACAAGAGACCCAGTACTTC

D: .
J: TRBJ2-5
size: .
V: TRBV18
CDR3: CASSSSGGRQTQYF
DNA: TGTGCCAGCTCATCATCCGGGGGCAGGCAGACCCAGTACTTC

D: .
J: TRBJ2-5
size: few
V: TRBV7-3
CDR3: CASSQPRGAPRETQYF
DNA: TGTGCCAGCAGCCAACCTCGGGGGGCCCCCCGGGAGACCCAGTACTTC

D: TRBD2
J: TRBJ2-3
size: .
V: TRBV5-1
CDR3: CASSPGTSGGAVDTQYF
DNA: TGCGCCAGCAGCCCAGGGACTAGCGGGGGGGCCGTAGATACGCAGTATTTT

D: .
J: TRBJ2-3
size: many
V: TRBV4-2
CDR3: CASTQQPSAADTQYF
DNA: TGTGCCAGCACCCAGCAACCTAGCGCGGCAGATACGCAGTATTTT

D: .
J: TRBJ2-2
size: .
V: TRBV9
CDR3: CASSVRGRTGELFF
DNA: TGTGCCAGCAGCGTGCGGGGGCGGACCGGGGAGCTGTTTTTT

D: TRBD1
J: TRBJ1-3
size: .
V: TRBV7-6
CDR3: CASSSTLGQGRGNTIYF
DNA: TGTGCCAGCAGCTCGACCCTGGGACAGGGTCGTGGAAACACCATATATTTT

D: TRBD1
J: TRBJ2-7
size: .
V: TRBV7-2
CDR3: CASSLGYTGDEQYF
DNA: TGTGCCAGCAGCTTAGGGTATACAGGGGACGAGCAGTACTTC

D: .
J: TRBJ2-4
size: .
V: TRBV5-4
CDR3: CASSFGRALAKNIQYF
DNA: TGTGCCAGCAGCTTCGGAAGGGCCCTAGCCAAAAACATTCAGTACTTC

D: TRBD1
J: TRBJ1-2
size: few
V: TRBV6-1
CDR3: CASNSGTGAGYTF
DNA: TGTGCCAGCAATAGCGGGACAGGGGCTGGCTACACCTTC

D: TRBD1
J: TRBJ2-5
size: few
V: TRBV7-8
CDR3: CASGLTGGPEGTQYF
DNA: TGTGCCAGCGGATTGACAGGGGGCCCTGAGGGGACCCAGTACTTC

D: .
J: TRBJ2-5
size: medium-sized
V: TRBV28
CDR3: CASRPQGKETQYF
DNA: TGTGCCAGCAGGCCACAGGGAAAAGAGACCCAGTACTTC

D: .
J: TRBJ1-6
size: few
V: TRBV3-1
CDR3: CASSQEWVGSPLHF
DNA: TGTGCCAGCAGCCAAGAGTGGGTCGGCTCACCCCTCCACTTT

D: .
J: TRBJ2-6
size: many
V: TRBV7-2
CDR3: CASSLDGSSGANVLTF
DNA: TGTGCCAGCAGCTTAGACGGCAGTTCTGGGGCCAACGTCCTGACTTTC

D: .
J: TRBJ1-2
size: .
V: TRBV27
CDR3: CASSSRRERGYTF
DNA: TGTGCCAGCAGTTCAAGGAGGGAACGAGGCTACACATTC

D: .
J: TRBJ2-3
size: .
V: TRBV9
CDR3: CASNAGTGMNTQYF
DNA: TGTGCCTCAAACGCGGGGACCGGGATGAATACGCAGTATTTT

D: .
J: TRBJ2-5
size: few
V: TRBV7-2
CDR3: CASSRPVVVETQYF
DNA: TGTGCCAGCAGCCGCCCGGTGGTGGTGGAGACCCAGTACTTC

D: .
J: TRBJ1-1
size: few
V: TRBV5-1
CDR3: CASSLGLGGEVTEAFF
DNA: TGCGCCAGCAGCTTGGGACTAGGGGGGGAGGTAACTGAAGCTTTCTTT

D: .
J: TRBJ1-2
size: few
V: TRBV12-3/TRBV12-4
CDR3: CASSFRGHVRDGYTF
DNA: TGTGCCAGCAGTTTCAGGGGCCACGTACGAGACGGCTACACCTTC

D: TRBD1
J: TRBJ2-7
size: .
V: TRBV19
CDR3: CASSDRGTYEQYF
DNA: TGTGCCAGTAGTGACAGGGGCACCTACGAGCAGTACTTC

D: .
J: TRBJ2-3
size: many
V: TRBV24-1
CDR3: CATSDLGGGSTDTQYF
DNA: TGTGCCACCAGTGATTTAGGAGGGGGTAGCACAGATACGCAGTATTTT

D: .
J: TRBJ2-5
size: few
V: TRBV7-9
CDR3: CASSLAGASETQYF
DNA: TGTGCCAGCAGCTTAGCGGGGGCATCGGAGACCCAGTACTTC

D: .
J: TRBJ1-1
size: few
V: TRBV6-2/TRBV6-3
CDR3: CASSPMNTEAFF
DNA: TGTGCCAGCAGTCCGATGAACACTGAAGCTTTCTTT

D: .
J: TRBJ2-5
size: few
V: TRBV7-2
CDR3: CASSLAPGGETQYF
DNA: TGTGCCAGCAGCTTAGCGCCCGGCGGAGAGACCCAGTACTTC

D: TRBD1
J: TRBJ1-5
size: few
V: TRBV4-2
CDR3: CASSQQGAQQPQHF
DNA: TGTGCCAGCAGCCAACAGGGGGCACAACAGCCCCAGCATTTT

D: TRBD2
J: TRBJ2-3
size: .
V: TRBV4-2
CDR3: CASSLRAGGRADTQYF
DNA: TGTGCCAGCAGCCTTCGAGCGGGGGGCCGGGCAGATACGCAGTATTTT

D: TRBD2
J: TRBJ2-5
size: .
V: TRBV5-1
CDR3: CASSPIAGVPETQYF
DNA: TGCGCCAGCAGCCCCATAGCGGGGGTACCGGAGACCCAGTACTTC

D: TRBD1
J: TRBJ1-5
size: few
V: TRBV7-6
CDR3: CASSLGQGSNGNQPQHF
DNA: TGTGCCAGCAGCTTAGGACAGGGGTCGAATGGTAATCAGCCCCAGCATTTT

D: .
J: TRBJ1-1
size: few
V: TRBV6-2/TRBV6-3
CDR3: CASSRENTEAFF
DNA: TGTGCCAGCAGCCGGGAGAACACTGAAGCTTTCTTT

D: TRBD1
J: TRBJ1-1
size: .
V: TRBV5-1
CDR3: CASSLGQGAAFF
DNA: TGCGCCAGCAGCTTGGGACAGGGGGCCGCTTTCTTT

D: .
J: TRBJ2-3
size: many
V: TRBV9
CDR3: CASSVNGVSDTQYF
DNA: TGTGCCAGCAGCGTGAACGGGGTCTCAGATACGCAGTATTTT

D: .
J: TRBJ1-1
size: few
V: TRBV5-1
CDR3: CASSLEGRLMNTEAFF
DNA: TGCGCCAGCAGCTTGGAGGGGCGATTGATGAACACTGAAGCTTTCTTT

D: .
J: TRBJ2-5
size: few
V: TRBV30
CDR3: CAWSFQETQYF
DNA: TGTGCCTGGAGCTTCCAAGAGACCCAGTACTTC

D: .
J: TRBJ2-4
size: few
V: TRBV4-3
CDR3: CASSSQTGSKNIQYF
DNA: TGCGCCAGCAGCTCACAGACAGGCTCAAAAAACATTCAGTACTTC

D: .
J: TRBJ2-7
size: few
V: TRBV10-3
CDR3: CAISQTLSYEQYF
DNA: TGTGCCATCTCCCAGACCCTCTCCTACGAGCAGTACTTC